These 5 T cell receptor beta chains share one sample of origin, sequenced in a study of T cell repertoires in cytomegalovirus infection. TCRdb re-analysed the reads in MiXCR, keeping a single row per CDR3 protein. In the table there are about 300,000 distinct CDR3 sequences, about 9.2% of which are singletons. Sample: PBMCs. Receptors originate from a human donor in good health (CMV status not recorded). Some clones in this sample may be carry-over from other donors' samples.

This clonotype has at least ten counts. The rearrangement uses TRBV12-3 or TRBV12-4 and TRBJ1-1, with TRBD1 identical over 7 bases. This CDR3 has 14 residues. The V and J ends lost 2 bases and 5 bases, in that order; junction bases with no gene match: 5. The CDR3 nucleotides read TGTGCCAGCAGTTTACAGGGGGGTACGACTGAAGCTTTCTTT. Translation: CASSLQGGTTEAFF.

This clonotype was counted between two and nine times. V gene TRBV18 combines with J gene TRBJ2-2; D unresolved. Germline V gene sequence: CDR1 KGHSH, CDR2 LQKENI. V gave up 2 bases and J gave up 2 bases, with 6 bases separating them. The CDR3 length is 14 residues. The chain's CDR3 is CASSPWRNTGELFF. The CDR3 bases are TGTGCCAGCTCACCATGGAGAAACACCGGGGAGCTGTTTTTT.

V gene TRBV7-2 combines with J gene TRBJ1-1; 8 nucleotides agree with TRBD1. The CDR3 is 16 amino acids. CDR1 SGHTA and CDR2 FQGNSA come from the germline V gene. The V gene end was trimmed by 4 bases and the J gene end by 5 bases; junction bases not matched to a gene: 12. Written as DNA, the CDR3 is TGTGCCAGCAGCTCGACCGGGGCAGGGGGCCGGACTGAAGCTTTCTTT. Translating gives CASSSTGAGGRTEAFF. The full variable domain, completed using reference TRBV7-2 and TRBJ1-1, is GAGVSQSPSNKVTEKGKDVELRCDPISGHTALYWYRQSLGQGLEFLIYFQGNSAPDKSGLPSDRFSAERTGGSVSTLTIQRTQQEDSAVYLCASSSTGAGGRTEAFFGQGTRLTVV.

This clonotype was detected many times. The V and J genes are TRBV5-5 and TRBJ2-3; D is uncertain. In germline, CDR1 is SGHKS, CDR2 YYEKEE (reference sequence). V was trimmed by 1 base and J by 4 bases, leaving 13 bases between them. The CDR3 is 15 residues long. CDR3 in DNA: TGTGCCAGCAGCTTGACCCTCTCGATGGCAGATACGCAGTATTTT. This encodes CASSLTLSMADTQYF.

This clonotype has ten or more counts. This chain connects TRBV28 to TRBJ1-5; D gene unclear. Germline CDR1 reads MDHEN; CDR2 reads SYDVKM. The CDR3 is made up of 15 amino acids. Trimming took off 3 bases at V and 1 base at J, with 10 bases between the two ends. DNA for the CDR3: TGTGCCAGCAGTTTTGGGCAGTGGAGCAATCAGCCCCAGCATTTT. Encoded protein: CASSFGQWSNQPQHF. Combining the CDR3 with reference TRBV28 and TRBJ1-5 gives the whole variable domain DVKVTQSSRYLVKRTGEKVFLECVQDMDHENMFWYRQDPGLGLRLIYFSYDVKMKEKGDIPEGYSVSREKKERFSLILESASTNQTSMYLCASSFGQWSNQPQHFGDGTRLSIL.